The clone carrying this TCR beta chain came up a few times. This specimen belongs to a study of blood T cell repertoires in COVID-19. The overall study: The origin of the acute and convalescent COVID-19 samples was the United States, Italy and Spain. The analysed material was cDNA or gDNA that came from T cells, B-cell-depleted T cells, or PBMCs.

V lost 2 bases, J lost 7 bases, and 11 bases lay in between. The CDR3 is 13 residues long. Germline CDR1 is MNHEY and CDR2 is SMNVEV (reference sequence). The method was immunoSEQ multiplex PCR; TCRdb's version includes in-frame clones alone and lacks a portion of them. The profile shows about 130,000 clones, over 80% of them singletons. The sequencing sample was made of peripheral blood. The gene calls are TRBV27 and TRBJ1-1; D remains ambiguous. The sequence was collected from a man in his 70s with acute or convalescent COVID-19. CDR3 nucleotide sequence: TGTGCCAGCAGTTTAGTAGAGCGGGATGAAGCTTTCTTT. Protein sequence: CASSLVERDEAFF.